This T cell receptor (beta chain) was sequenced during a study of blood T cell repertoires in COVID-19. The study counted Cohort 3 donors as recovered given two negative PCRs, clearance, or symptom resolution. Germline V gives CDR1 SNHLY, CDR2 FYNNEI. CDR3 length equals 14 residues. V was trimmed by 11 bases and J by 2 bases, leaving 17 bases between them. Authors' processing steps: Nucleated cell counts were estimated from reference gene primer amplification. Clones were sequenced by immunoSEQ multiplex PCR, and TCRdb holds only the in-frame ones, with some missing. The V and J calls and the clone size are those of that table, but D and trimming were determined from the DNA. The sample holds roughly 130,000 clones; 84% are singletons and the top ten take under 4%.

The source material was PBMCs or T cells enriched from blood (not recorded which). The TCR was taken from a young woman who had recovered from COVID-19. The rearrangement joins TRBV2 to TRBJ2-3, with D possibly matching TRBD2 (6 bases). For the CDR3, the DNA is TGTGCCTTCCCCTTTAGCGGACTCACAGATACGCAGTATTTT. It translates to CAFPFSGLTDTQYF.